Listed below are T cell receptor beta chains from one sample, sequenced in a study of blood T cell repertoires in COVID-19. Assay used: immunoSEQ multiplex PCR; TCRdb lists only in-frame clones, some missing. The data show approximately 440,000 clones, 90% seen once. The specimen was PBMCs or T cells enriched from blood (not recorded which). These receptors were collected from a young man who had recovered from COVID-19. Both conserved end residues are part of each CDR3. A D gene is named only where the DNA matches it firmly. Part of the rows lack a size; the others show once, few, many or a class for expanded clones.

V	J	size	D	CDR3	DNA
TRBV10-3	TRBJ2-7	-	TRBD1	CAIRSTGGGSEQYF	TGTGCCATCAGATCGACAGGGGGGGGATCCGAGCAGTACTTC
TRBV3-1/TRBV3-2	TRBJ1-2	-	-	CASSQGQGPTDGYTF	TGTGCCAGCAGCCAAGGGCAGGGGCCAACAGATGGCTACACCTTC
TRBV7-8	TRBJ2-7	-	-	CASSFSLNTGSYEQYF	TGTGCCAGCAGCTTCAGCCTAAACACGGGCTCCTACGAGCAGTACTTC
TRBV2	TRBJ1-6	-	-	CASRTRGSSPLHF	TGTGCCAGCAGGACCAGGGGTTCTTCACCCCTCCACTTT
TRBV4-2	TRBJ2-7	-	-	CASSQDGTHRPEQYF	TGTGCCAGCAGCCAAGACGGGACTCATCGTCCCGAGCAGTACTTC
TRBV29-1	TRBJ2-1	once	-	CSVRLSSYNERFF	TGCAGCGTAAGACTGTCCTCCTACAATGAGCGGTTCTTC
TRBV28	TRBJ2-5	-	TRBD2	CASSRPSGGKQETQYF	TGTGCCAGCAGCCGTCCATCGGGGGGGAAGCAAGAGACCCAGTACTTC
TRBV9	TRBJ2-1	-	-	CASSVEVAVTYNEQFF	TGTGCCAGCAGCGTAGAAGTAGCGGTTACCTACAATGAGCAGTTCTTC
TRBV7-2	TRBJ1-4	once	TRBD1	CASSLASGTGGGKLFF	TGTGCCAGCAGCTTAGCTTCCGGGACAGGGGGTGGAAAACTGTTTTTT
TRBV24-1	TRBJ1-2	-	-	CATSATAGGDYYGYTF	TGTGCCACCAGTGCCACGGCGGGGGGGGACTACTATGGCTACACCTTC
TRBV19	TRBJ2-7	-	TRBD1	CASMGTGAPYEQYF	TGTGCCAGTATGGGGACAGGGGCACCCTACGAGCAGTACTTC
TRBV3-1/TRBV3-2	TRBJ2-3	-	TRBD2	CASSPGLAGGQDTQYF	TGTGCCAGCAGCCCGGGACTAGCGGGGGGGCAAGATACGCAGTATTTT
TRBV4-1	TRBJ1-1	-	-	CASSQDAGITEAFF	TGCGCCAGCAGCCAAGATGCGGGAATCACTGAAGCTTTCTTT
TRBV6-5	TRBJ2-7	once	TRBD2	CASMQRGGNEQYF	TGTGCCAGCATGCAGCGGGGGGGCAACGAGCAGTACTTC
TRBV28	TRBJ2-1	-	-	CASSFGGVDEQFF	TGTGCCAGCAGTTTCGGAGGGGTGGATGAGCAGTTCTTC
TRBV3-1/TRBV3-2	TRBJ2-7	-	-	CASSRDRRSSYEQYF	TGTGCCAGCAGCCGAGACAGGAGGAGCTCCTACGAGCAGTACTTC
TRBV7-3	TRBJ1-1	-	-	CASSSGVGNTEAFF	TGTGCCAGCAGCTCAGGGGTCGGGAACACTGAAGCTTTCTTT
TRBV2	TRBJ1-2	-	TRBD1	CASSWDRSRGGYTF	TGTGCCAGCAGCTGGGACAGGAGCCGCGGTGGCTACACCTTC
TRBV12-3/TRBV12-4	TRBJ1-2	-	-	CASSGSLVSGYTF	TGTGCCAGCAGCGGGTCCTTGGTGAGTGGCTACACCTTC
TRBV14	TRBJ2-7	once	-	CASSQVTRISYEQYF	TGTGCCAGCAGCCAAGTAACTAGAATATCCTACGAGCAGTACTTC
TRBV29-1	TRBJ2-1	-	TRBD2	CSAFRAGGPYEQFF	TGCAGCGCCTTCAGGGCGGGAGGGCCGTATGAGCAGTTCTTC
TRBV7-8	TRBJ1-2	-	-	CASSNRLQGTNYGYTF	TGTGCCAGCAGCAACCGACTTCAGGGAACTAACTATGGCTACACCTTC
TRBV19	TRBJ1-1	-	-	CASSAKRFRGDTEAFF	TGTGCCAGTAGTGCGAAGAGGTTCCGGGGGGACACTGAAGCTTTCTTT
TRBV28	TRBJ1-2	-	-	CASSFAGVNANYGYTF	TGTGCCAGCAGTTTTGCAGGGGTAAATGCTAACTATGGCTACACCTTC
TRBV7-9	TRBJ2-5	-	TRBD2	CASSLSGLALETQYF	TGTGCCAGCAGCTTGTCGGGACTAGCCTTGGAGACCCAGTACTTC
TRBV5-1	TRBJ1-5	-	TRBD1	CASSTGEGTGSNQPQHF	TGCGCCAGCTCAACGGGAGAGGGGACAGGGAGCAATCAGCCCCAGCATTTT
TRBV23-1	TRBJ1-1	-	-	CASSPLDRLWGTEAFF	TGCGCCAGCAGTCCCCTCGACAGGCTTTGGGGCACTGAAGCTTTCTTT
TRBV4-1	TRBJ2-7	-	TRBD2	CASSQVLAGDYEQYF	TGCGCCAGCAGCCAGGTTCTAGCGGGAGACTACGAGCAGTACTTC
TRBV6-5	TRBJ2-7	-	-	CASRGAAGIIEQYF	TGTGCCAGCAGGGGGGCGGCAGGGATCATCGAGCAGTACTTC
TRBV6-6	TRBJ2-7	few	-	CASSYRQDSYEQYF	TGTGCCAGCAGTTACAGACAGGACTCCTACGAGCAGTACTTC
TRBV7-9	TRBJ1-3	-	-	CASSWTDSPRNTIYF	TGTGCCAGCAGCTGGACAGATTCGCCCAGAAACACCATATATTTT
TRBV3-1/TRBV3-2	TRBJ1-6	-	-	CASRYRELRNSPLHF	TGTGCCAGCAGGTACAGGGAACTGCGTAATTCACCCCTCCACTTT
TRBV19	TRBJ2-1	-	TRBD2	CASSIPRTSGINEQFF	TGTGCCAGTAGTATACCCCGGACTAGCGGGATTAATGAGCAGTTCTTC
TRBV27	TRBJ1-5	-	-	CASSLSDNQPQHF	TGTGCCAGCAGTTTGTCAGACAATCAGCCCCAGCATTTT
TRBV10-3	TRBJ2-7	-	TRBD1	CAIRAGTGGEYGEQYF	TGTGCCATCAGAGCCGGGACAGGGGGCGAGTATGGCGAGCAGTACTTC
TRBV5-6	TRBJ1-1	-	-	CASSLGAFTGYTEAFF	TGTGCCAGCAGCTTAGGTGCTTTTACGGGGTACACTGAAGCTTTCTTT
TRBV15	TRBJ2-2	-	-	CATSRQGGTGELFF	TGTGCCACCAGCAGACAGGGGGGCACCGGGGAGCTGTTTTTT
TRBV28	TRBJ2-6	-	-	CASSFNHLGESGANVLTF	TGTGCCAGCAGTTTCAATCACCTAGGGGAATCCGGGGCCAACGTCCTGACTTTC
TRBV28	TRBJ1-6	-	TRBD1	CASIPPGGQRNSPLHF	TGTGCCAGCATACCCCCTGGGGGACAGCGCAATTCACCCCTCCACTTT
TRBV14	TRBJ2-5	-	-	CASSLRTGAQETQYF	TGTGCCAGCAGTCTGAGAACAGGTGCACAAGAGACCCAGTACTTC
TRBV5-1	TRBJ2-1	-	TRBD1	CASSLRGAGQGFNEQFF	TGCGCCAGCAGCTTGCGAGGGGCGGGACAGGGTTTCAATGAGCAGTTCTTC
TRBV19	TRBJ1-3	-	-	CASSFSTSGLQFARNTIYF	TGTGCCAGTAGTTTTAGCACCTCGGGACTTCAGTTTGCCAGAAACACCATATATTTT
TRBV14	TRBJ1-1	-	-	CASSQELNTEAFF	TGTGCCAGCAGCCAGGAGTTGAACACTGAAGCTTTCTTT
TRBV6-1	TRBJ1-5	-	TRBD1	CASSEVDRGSQPQHF	TGTGCCAGCAGTGAAGTGGACAGGGGGTCTCAGCCCCAGCATTTT
TRBV20-1	TRBJ1-5	-	-	CSASGQPQHF	TGCAGTGCTAGCGGTCAGCCCCAGCATTTT
TRBV2	TRBJ1-5	-	-	CASSGHQQPQHF	TGTGCCAGCAGTGGACATCAGCAGCCCCAGCATTTT
TRBV28	TRBJ1-2	-	-	CASSLGGRANYGYTF	TGTGCCAGCAGTTTAGGCGGCAGGGCTAACTATGGCTACACCTTC
TRBV7-2	TRBJ2-7	-	TRBD1	CASSFGQGVYEQYF	TGTGCCAGCAGCTTCGGGCAGGGGGTCTACGAGCAGTACTTC
TRBV11-2	TRBJ1-1	-	TRBD1	CASSPGTGNGLAFF	TGTGCCAGCAGCCCCGGGACAGGGAACGGGTTGGCTTTCTTT
TRBV9	TRBJ1-1	once	-	CASSGRYVQSMNTEAFF	TGTGCCAGCAGCGGCCGTTATGTACAGAGTATGAACACTGAAGCTTTCTTT
TRBV9	TRBJ2-3	-	-	CASSVGSGESADTQYF	TGTGCCAGCAGCGTAGGATCAGGGGAGAGCGCAGATACGCAGTATTTT
TRBV28	TRBJ1-2	once	-	CASSESAKYGYTF	TGTGCCAGCAGCGAGAGTGCCAAGTATGGCTACACCTTC
TRBV6-5	TRBJ2-1	-	TRBD1	CASSNPGQGVSEQFF	TGTGCCAGCAGTAATCCGGGACAGGGAGTCAGTGAGCAGTTCTTC
TRBV3-1/TRBV3-2	TRBJ2-2	-	-	CASSHRGAYTGELFF	TGTGCCAGCAGCCACCGGGGGGCGTACACCGGGGAGCTGTTTTTT